This T cell receptor beta chain appears in the sequencing data of a study of cytomegalovirus exposure and HLA in healthy donors. Points from the study as a whole: According to a subsequent analysis, TCR clusters from the first cohort were inclined to appear together in the roughly 120 validation repertoires.

Notes on this clone: Its antigen is still unknown. An end of the junction differs from the germline gene, which may be a read error.

Using immunoSEQ multiplex PCR, the repertoire was profiled, and TCRdb retains in-frame clones only, with some absent. This sample has some 130,000 clones, with 85% to 90% found just once. The CDR3 covers 11 residues. Germline CDR1 reads SGHDT; CDR2 reads YYEEEE. J is TRBJ2-4 and V is TRBV5-6; TRBD2 matches at 7 bases. The receptor was isolated from a young man in good health and CMV-seronegative. Sequenced input: PBMCs. The CDR3 sequence: CASSLERDVNF. The CDR3 coding sequence is TGTGCCAGCAGCTTGGAGCGGGATGTGAACTTC.